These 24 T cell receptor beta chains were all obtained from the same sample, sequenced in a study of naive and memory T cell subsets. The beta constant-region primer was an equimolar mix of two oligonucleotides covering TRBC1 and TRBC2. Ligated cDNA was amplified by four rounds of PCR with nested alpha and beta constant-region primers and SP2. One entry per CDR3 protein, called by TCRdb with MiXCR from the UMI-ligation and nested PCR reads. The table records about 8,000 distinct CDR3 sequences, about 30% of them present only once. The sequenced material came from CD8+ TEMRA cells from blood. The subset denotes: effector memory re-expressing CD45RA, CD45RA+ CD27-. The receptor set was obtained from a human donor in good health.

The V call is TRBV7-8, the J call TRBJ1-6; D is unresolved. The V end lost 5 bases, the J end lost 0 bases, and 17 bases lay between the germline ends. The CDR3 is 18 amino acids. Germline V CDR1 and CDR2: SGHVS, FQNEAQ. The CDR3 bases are TGTGCCAGCAGCGTCGCGACTGACCAGAGCTCCTATAATTCACCCCTCCACTTT. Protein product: CASSVATDQSSYNSPLHF.

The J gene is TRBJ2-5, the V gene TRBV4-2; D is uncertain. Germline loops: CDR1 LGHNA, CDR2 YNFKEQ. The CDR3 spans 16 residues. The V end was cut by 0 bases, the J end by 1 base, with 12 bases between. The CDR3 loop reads CASSQDRMSAQETQYF. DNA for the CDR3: TGTGCCAGCAGCCAAGATCGTATGAGCGCCCAAGAGACCCAGTACTTC.

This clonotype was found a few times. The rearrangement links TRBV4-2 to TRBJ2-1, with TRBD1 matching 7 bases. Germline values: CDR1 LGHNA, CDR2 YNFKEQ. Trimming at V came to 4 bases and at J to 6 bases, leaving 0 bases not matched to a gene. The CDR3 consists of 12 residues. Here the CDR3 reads CASSPGGNEQFF. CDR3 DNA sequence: TGTGCCAGCAGCCCAGGGGGCAATGAGCAGTTCTTC.

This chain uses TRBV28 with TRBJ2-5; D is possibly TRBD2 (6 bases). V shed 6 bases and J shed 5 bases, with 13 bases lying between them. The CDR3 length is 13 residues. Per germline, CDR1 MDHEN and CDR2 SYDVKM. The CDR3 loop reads CASRPIGGETQYF. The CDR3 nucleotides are TGTGCCAGCAGGCCGATAGGAGGGGAGACCCAGTACTTC.

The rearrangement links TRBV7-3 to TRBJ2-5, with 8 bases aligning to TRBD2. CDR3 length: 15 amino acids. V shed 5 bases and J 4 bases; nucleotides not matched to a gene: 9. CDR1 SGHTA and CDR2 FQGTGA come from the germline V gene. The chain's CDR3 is CASSPGLEGGETQYF. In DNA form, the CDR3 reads TGTGCCAGCAGCCCGGGACTAGAGGGAGGAGAGACCCAGTACTTC.

The CDR3 loop is CASSVGGQTHMNTEAFF. The CDR3 bases are TGTGCCAGCAGCGTAGGGGGACAGACTCACATGAACACTGAAGCTTTCTTT. This chain connects TRBV9 to TRBJ1-1; 7 bases match TRBD1. V lost 0 bases, J lost 0 bases, and 8 bases stayed unmatched. The CDR3 covers 17 residues. Germline V gene sequence: CDR1 SGDLS, CDR2 YYNGEE.

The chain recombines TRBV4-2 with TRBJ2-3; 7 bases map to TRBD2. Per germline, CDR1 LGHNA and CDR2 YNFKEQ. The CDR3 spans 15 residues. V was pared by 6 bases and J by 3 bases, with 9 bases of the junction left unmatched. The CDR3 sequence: CASRGGLSWTDTQYF. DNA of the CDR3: TGTGCCAGCAGGGGAGGGCTCTCCTGGACAGATACGCAGTATTTT.

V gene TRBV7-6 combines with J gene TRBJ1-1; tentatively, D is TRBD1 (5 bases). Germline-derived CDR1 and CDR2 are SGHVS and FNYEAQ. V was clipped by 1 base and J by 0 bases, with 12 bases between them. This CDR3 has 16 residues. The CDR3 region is CASSLDHRDVNTEAFF. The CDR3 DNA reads TGTGCCAGCAGCTTAGATCACCGGGACGTGAACACTGAAGCTTTCTTT.

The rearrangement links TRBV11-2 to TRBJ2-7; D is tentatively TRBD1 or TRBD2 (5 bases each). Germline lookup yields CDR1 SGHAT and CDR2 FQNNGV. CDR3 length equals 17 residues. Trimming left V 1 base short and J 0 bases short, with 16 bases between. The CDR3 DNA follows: TGTGCCAGCAGCTTAGCCCCAGGGACCGTCTCCTCCTACGAGCAGTACTTC. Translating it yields CASSLAPGTVSSYEQYF.

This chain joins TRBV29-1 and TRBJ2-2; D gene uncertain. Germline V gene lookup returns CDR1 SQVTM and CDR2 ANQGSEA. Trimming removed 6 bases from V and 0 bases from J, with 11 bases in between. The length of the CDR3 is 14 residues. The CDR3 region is CSVQLISNTGELFF. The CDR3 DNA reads TGCAGCGTCCAGCTAATTTCGAACACCGGGGAGCTGTTTTTT.

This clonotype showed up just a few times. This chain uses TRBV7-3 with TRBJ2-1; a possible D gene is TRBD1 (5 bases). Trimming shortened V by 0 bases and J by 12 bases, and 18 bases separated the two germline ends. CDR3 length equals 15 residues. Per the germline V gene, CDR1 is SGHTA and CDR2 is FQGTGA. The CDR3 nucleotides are TGTGCCAGCAGCTTAACGGGCCCCGATCGGACAATGCAGTTCTTC. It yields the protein CASSLTGPDRTMQFF.

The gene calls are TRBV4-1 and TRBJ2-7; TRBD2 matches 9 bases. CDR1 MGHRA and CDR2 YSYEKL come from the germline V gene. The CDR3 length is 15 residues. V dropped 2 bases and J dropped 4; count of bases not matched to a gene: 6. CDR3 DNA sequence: TGCGCCAGCAGCCAACCGGGACTAGCATCTTACGAGCAGTACTTC. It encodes CASSQPGLASYEQYF.

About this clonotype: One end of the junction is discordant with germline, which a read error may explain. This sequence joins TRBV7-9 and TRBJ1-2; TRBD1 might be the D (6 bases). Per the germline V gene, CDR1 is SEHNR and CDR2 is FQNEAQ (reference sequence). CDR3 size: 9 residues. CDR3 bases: TGTGCCAGCAGCGACTGGACAGACTTC. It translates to CASSDWTDF.

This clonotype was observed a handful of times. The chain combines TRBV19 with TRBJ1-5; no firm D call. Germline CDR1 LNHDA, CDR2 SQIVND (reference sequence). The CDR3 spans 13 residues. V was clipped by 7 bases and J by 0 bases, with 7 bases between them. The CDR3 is CASTGDSNQPQHF. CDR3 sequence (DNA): TGTGCCAGTACTGGGGATAGCAATCAGCCCCAGCATTTT.

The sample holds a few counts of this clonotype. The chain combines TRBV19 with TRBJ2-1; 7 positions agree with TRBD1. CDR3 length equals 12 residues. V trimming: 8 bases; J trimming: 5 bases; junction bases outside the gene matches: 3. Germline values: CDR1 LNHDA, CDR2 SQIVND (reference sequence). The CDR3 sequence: CASRQGNNEQFF. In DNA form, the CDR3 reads TGTGCCAGTCGACAGGGAAACAATGAGCAGTTCTTC.

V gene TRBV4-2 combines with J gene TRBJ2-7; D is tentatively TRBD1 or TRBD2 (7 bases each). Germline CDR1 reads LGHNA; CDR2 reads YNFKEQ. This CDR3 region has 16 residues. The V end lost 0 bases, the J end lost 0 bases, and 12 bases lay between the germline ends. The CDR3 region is CASSQERGDSSYEQYF. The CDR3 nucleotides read TGTGCCAGCAGCCAAGAACGGGGGGACAGCTCCTACGAGCAGTACTTC.

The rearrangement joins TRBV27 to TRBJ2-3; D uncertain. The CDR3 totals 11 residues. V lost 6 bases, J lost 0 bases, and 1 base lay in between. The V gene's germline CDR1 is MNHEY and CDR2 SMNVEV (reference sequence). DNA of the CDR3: TGTGCCAGCAGGAGCACAGATACGCAGTATTTT. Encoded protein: CASRSTDTQYF.

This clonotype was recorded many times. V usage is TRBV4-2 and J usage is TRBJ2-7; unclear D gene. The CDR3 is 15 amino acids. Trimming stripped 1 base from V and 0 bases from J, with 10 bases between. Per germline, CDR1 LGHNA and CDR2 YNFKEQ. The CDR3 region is CASSQVTTSSYEQYF. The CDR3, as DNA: TGTGCCAGCAGCCAAGTGACAACGAGCTCCTACGAGCAGTACTTC.

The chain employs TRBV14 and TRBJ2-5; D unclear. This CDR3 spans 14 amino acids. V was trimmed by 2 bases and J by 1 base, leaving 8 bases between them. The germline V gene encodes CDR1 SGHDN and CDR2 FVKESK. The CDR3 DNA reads TGTGCCAGCAGCCAAAGGTCCTTCCAAGAGACCCAGTACTTC. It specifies CASSQRSFQETQYF.

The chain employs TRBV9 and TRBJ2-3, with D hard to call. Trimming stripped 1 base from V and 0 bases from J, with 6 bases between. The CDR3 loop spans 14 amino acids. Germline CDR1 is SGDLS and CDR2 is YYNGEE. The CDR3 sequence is CASSVYGSTDTQYF. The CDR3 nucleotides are TGTGCCAGCAGCGTATACGGTAGCACAGATACGCAGTATTTT.

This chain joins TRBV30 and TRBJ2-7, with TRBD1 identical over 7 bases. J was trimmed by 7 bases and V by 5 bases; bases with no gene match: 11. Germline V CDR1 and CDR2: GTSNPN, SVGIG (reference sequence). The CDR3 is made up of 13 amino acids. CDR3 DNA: TGTGCCTGGGCCGGGACAGAGACCCGGGAGCAGTACTTC. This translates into CAWAGTETREQYF. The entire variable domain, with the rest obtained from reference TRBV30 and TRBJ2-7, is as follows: SQTIHQWPATLVQPVGSPLSLECTVEGTSNPNLYWYRQAAGRGLQLLFYSVGIGQISSEVPQNLSASRPQDRQFILSSKKLLLSDSGFYLCAWAGTETREQYFGPGTRLTVT.

CDR3 protein: CASSVAGTGTYEQYF. The CDR3 DNA sequence: TGTGCCAGCAGCGTAGCGGGGACAGGGACCTACGAGCAGTACTTC. The chain employs TRBV9 and TRBJ2-7; 9 positions match TRBD1. The CDR3 is 15 residues long. Trimming removed 0 bases from V and 2 bases from J; junction bases left unmatched: 3. The germline gives CDR1 SGDLS, CDR2 YYNGEE.

The CDR3 DNA sequence: TGTGCCAGCAGCCAAGATACGGGAGATACGCAGTATTTT. As protein: CASSQDTGDTQYF. This chain uses TRBV3-1 with TRBJ2-3; D remains unclear. The CDR3 runs 13 residues. Germline V gene data show CDR1 as LGHDT and CDR2 as YNNKEL (reference sequence). V was trimmed by 0 bases and J by 5 bases, leaving 6 bases between them.

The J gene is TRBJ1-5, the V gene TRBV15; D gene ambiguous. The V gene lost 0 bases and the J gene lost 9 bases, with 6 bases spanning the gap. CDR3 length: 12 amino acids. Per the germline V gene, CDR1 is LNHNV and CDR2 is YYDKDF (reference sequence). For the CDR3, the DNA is TGTGCCACCAGCAGAGAGGGGAGGCCCCAGCATTTT. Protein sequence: CATSREGRPQHF.